What follows describes a single T cell receptor beta chain. Its antigen is not identified. This sample was taken from a study of cytomegalovirus exposure and HLA in healthy donors. The V gene end was trimmed by 5 bases and the J gene end by 2 bases; junction bases not matched to a gene: 3. Germline CDR1 reads SNHLY; CDR2 reads FYNNEI. The CDR3 runs 14 residues. Broader study findings: Reports state that TCR beta sequences accurately predicted most subjects' HLA-A and HLA-B alleles.

With 60 Vbeta and 13 Jbeta primers, the PCR was carried out. The repertoire was sequenced with immunoSEQ multiplex PCR; TCRdb's copy has only in-frame clones and lacks some. The sample holds some 200,000 clones; 75% to 90% are singletons and the top ten take 0.8%. Specimen: PBMCs. The rearrangement joins TRBV2 to TRBJ2-7; TRBD1 matches 10 bases. The receptor comes from a woman aged 18-29 years in good health and CMV-seronegative. The CDR3 nucleotides are TGTGCCAGCAGTAAGGACAGGGGGGCCTACGAGCAGTACTTC. This translates into CASSKDRGAYEQYF.